The 32 T cell receptor beta chains presented below share a single source sample, sequenced in a study of shared clonotypes between healthy human individuals. This table comes from immunoSEQ multiplex PCR, and its TCRdb copy is limited to in-frame clones, with some not included. The repertoire consists of roughly 650,000 clones, with 97% occurring once and the leading ten covering less than 0.065%. Sequenced sample: naive CD4+ T cells sorted from blood. Noted subset: CD45RA+ positively selected. These receptors were taken from a woman between 25 and 40 years old in good health.

This sequence joins TRBV6-1 and TRBJ1-1; tentative D call: TRBD1 (5 bases). The CDR3 spans 16 residues. Deletions cut 4 bases from V and 5 bases from J, with 20 bases between. Germline CDR1 reads MNHNS; CDR2 reads SASEGT. The CDR3 region has the DNA TGTGCCAGCAGTGGGGGGAGGACATTTTGGGAGACTGAAGCTTTCTTT. It yields the protein CASSGGRTFWETEAFF.

The chain combines TRBV5-6 with TRBJ2-3; D gene ambiguous. The germline gives CDR1 SGHDT, CDR2 YYEEEE. The CDR3 sequence is 15 residues long. Trimming cost V 2 bases and J 1 base, with 11 bases left between them. The CDR3 DNA is TGTGCCAGCAGCTTCGCGACTGATGGCACAGATACGCAGTATTTT. It encodes CASSFATDGTDTQYF.

Only one count was recorded for this clone. V and J are TRBV11-2 and TRBJ1-3; D possibly corresponds to TRBD1 (5 bases). CDR1 is SGHAT, CDR2 FQNNGV, per germline. The V and J ends lost 4 bases and 4 bases respectively, with 11 bases between them. The CDR3 has 14 residues. This chain's CDR3 is CASSYPGGGNTIYF. CDR3 nucleotides: TGTGCCAGCAGCTATCCGGGGGGAGGAAACACCATATATTTT.

V gene TRBV21-1 combines with J gene TRBJ2-3; TRBD2, the D gene given by the table, was not confirmed from the DNA. TRBV21-1 counts as a pseudogene. This CDR3 spans 16 amino acids. Here the CDR3 DNA reads TGTGCCAGCCCCAAAAGGTTGACTAGCGGGACAGATACGCAGTATTTT. This encodes CASPKRLTSGTDTQYF.

This sequence joins TRBV5-1 and TRBJ2-5, with 11 bases identical to TRBD2. Germline V CDR1 and CDR2: SGHRS, YFSETQ. Unmatched junction bases numbered 9, after V lost 0 bases and J lost 5 bases. The CDR3 contains 17 residues. The CDR3 coding sequence is TGCGCCAGCAGCTTGGCACTAGCGGGAGCCCCCGGGGAGACCCAGTACTTC. The encoded protein is CASSLALAGAPGETQYF.

This chain links TRBV9 with TRBJ1-3; the match to TRBD1 covers 7 bases. V lost 1 base and J lost 1; bases outside the gene matches: 5. Germline CDR1 SGDLS, CDR2 YYNGEE. The CDR3 has 16 residues. The CDR3 spells CASSVLQGLSGNTIYF. CDR3 nucleotide sequence: TGTGCCAGCAGCGTACTACAGGGGTTGTCTGGAAACACCATATATTTT.

This chain links TRBV18 with TRBJ1-5; maybe TRBD1 (6 bases). This CDR3 is built from 14 residues. Trimming left V 6 bases short and J 0 bases short, with 9 bases between. CDR1 and CDR2 from the germline V gene are KGHSH and LQKENI. CDR3 in amino acids: CASSGQYSNQPQHF. CDR3 sequence (DNA): TGTGCCAGCTCTGGACAGTATAGCAATCAGCCCCAGCATTTT.

The V and J genes are TRBV11-2 and TRBJ2-1; 8 bases map to TRBD2. The CDR3 covers 15 residues. V trimming: 1 base; J trimming: 6 bases; junction bases outside the gene matches: 5. The V gene's germline CDR1 is SGHAT and CDR2 FQNNGV. CDR3 DNA sequence: TGTGCCAGCAGCTTAGGGTCGCTAGCGGGCAATGAGCAGTTCTTC. It encodes CASSLGSLAGNEQFF.

This clone is a singleton in its sample. The rearrangement uses TRBV28 and TRBJ1-5; D gene uncertain. V was cut by 5 bases and J by 5 bases, with 10 bases left in between. This CDR3 region has 13 residues. CDR1 and CDR2 (germline): MDHEN, SYDVKM. CDR3 residues: CASSLLTDQPQHF. The CDR3, as DNA: TGTGCCAGCAGTCTCCTGACGGATCAGCCCCAGCATTTT. Based on the CDR3 plus reference TRBV28 and TRBJ1-5, the full variable domain is DVKVTQSSRYLVKRTGEKVFLECVQDMDHENMFWYRQDPGLGLRLIYFSYDVKMKEKGDIPEGYSVSREKKERFSLILESASTNQTSMYLCASSLLTDQPQHFGDGTRLSIL.

V gene TRBV29-1 combines with J gene TRBJ1-1; D gene ambiguous. The CDR3 loop spans 13 amino acids. Trimming shortened V by 0 bases and J by 7 bases, and 12 bases separated the two germline ends. CDR1 is SQVTM and CDR2 is ANQGSEA in the germline V gene. CDR3 sequence (DNA): TGCAGCGTTGAAGACCGGGGTTTTCTTGAAGCTTTCTTT. Protein: CSVEDRGFLEAFF. Filled out from reference TRBV29-1 and TRBJ1-1, the complete variable domain reads SAVISQKPSRDICQRGTSLTIQCQVDSQVTMMFWYRQQPGQSLTLIATANQGSEATYESGFVIDKFPISRPNLTFSTLTVSNMSPEDSSIYLCSVEDRGFLEAFFGQGTRLTVV.

This sequence joins TRBV6-5 and TRBJ1-4; D is possibly TRBD1 (5 bases). The CDR3 is 15 residues long. Looked up from germline, CDR1 is MNHEY and CDR2 is SVGAGI. Between the trimmed V and J ends, which lost 0 bases and 4 bases, there was a span of 9 bases. CDR3 region: CASSYSNRGNEKLFF. The CDR3 DNA reads as TGTGCCAGCAGTTACTCGAATAGGGGTAATGAAAAACTGTTTTTT.

This clone was detected once. The gene calls are TRBV19 and TRBJ2-7, with 7 bases fitting TRBD2. The CDR3 loop spans 17 amino acids. Germline CDR1 reads LNHDA; CDR2 reads SQIVND (reference sequence). J was trimmed by 2 bases and V by 3 bases; bases with no gene match: 13. The CDR3, as DNA: TGTGCCAGTAGTATGTTGGCGTCTAGCGGAGCCCCCTACGAGCAGTACTTC. This encodes CASSMLASSGAPYEQYF.

V usage is TRBV7-8 and J usage is TRBJ1-3; no clear D gene. The germline CDR1 and CDR2 sequences are SGHVS and FQNEAQ. The germline V and J ends were trimmed by 1 base and 3 bases, with 4 bases remaining between them. CDR3 size: 13 residues. The CDR3 nucleotides read TGTGCCAGCAGCTTAGGGTTTGGAAACACCATATATTTT. It specifies CASSLGFGNTIYF.

The gene calls are TRBV7-7 and TRBJ2-1; D is possibly TRBD1 (6 bases). This CDR3 has 12 amino acids. In germline, CDR1 is SSHAT, CDR2 FNYEAQ (reference sequence). Trimming shortened V by 5 bases and J by 9 bases, and 11 bases separated the two germline ends. The DNA of the CDR3 is TGTGCCAGCAGCCGAGGGGGAAGTGAGCAGTTCTTC. It translates to CASSRGGSEQFF. The full variable domain, completed using reference TRBV7-7 and TRBJ2-1, is GAGVSQSPRYKVTKRGQDVTLRCDPISSHATLYWYQQALGQGPEFLTYFNYEAQPDKSGLPSDRFSAERPEGSISTLTIQRTEQRDSAMYRCASSRGGSEQFFGPGTRLTVL.

The chain links TRBV19 to TRBJ1-1; TRBD1 aligns across 9 bases. J was trimmed by 0 bases and V by 4 bases; bases with no gene match: 6. The CDR3 extends over 16 amino acids. Per the germline V gene, CDR1 is LNHDA and CDR2 is SQIVND (reference sequence). DNA of the CDR3: TGTGCCAGTAGTACCGGGACAGGGTATGTGAACACTGAAGCTTTCTTT. This codes for CASSTGTGYVNTEAFF.

V usage is TRBV6-1 and J usage is TRBJ1-1; unclear D gene. CDR1 and CDR2 from the germline V gene are MNHNS and SASEGT. This CDR3 contains 14 residues. V lost 7 bases, J lost 3 bases, and 15 bases lay in between. CDR3 amino acids: CASTSTLWDTEAFF. The CDR3 DNA reads TGTGCCAGCACCTCGACTCTGTGGGACACTGAAGCTTTCTTT.

The chain uses TRBV27 and TRBJ2-7; D remains ambiguous. The CDR3 contains 14 residues. CDR1 and CDR2 (germline): MNHEY, SMNVEV (reference sequence). V lost 2 bases to trimming and J lost 0 bases, with 8 bases between them. DNA of the CDR3: TGTGCCAGCAGTTTAGTCCAGAGCTCCTACGAGCAGTACTTC. Its protein product is CASSLVQSSYEQYF.

The gene calls are TRBV7-9 and TRBJ2-2, with TRBD1 identical over 8 bases. Germline V CDR1 and CDR2: SEHNR, FQNEAQ (reference sequence). V lost 4 bases and J lost 0; bases outside the gene matches: 4. CDR3 size: 16 residues. CDR3 sequence: CASSWGQASNTGELFF. The CDR3 DNA follows: TGTGCCAGCAGCTGGGGACAGGCCTCGAACACCGGGGAGCTGTTTTTT.

The V and J genes are TRBV10-1 and TRBJ1-1; no clear D. Trimming stripped 5 bases from V and 4 bases from J, with 11 bases between. This CDR3 has 13 residues. The germline CDR1 and CDR2 sequences are WNHNN and SYGVQD (reference sequence). Here the CDR3 reads CASSQVSGTEAFF. In DNA form, the CDR3 reads TGCGCCAGCAGTCAGGTATCGGGCACTGAAGCTTTCTTT.

This chain joins TRBV6-4 and TRBJ1-6; D not certain. The CDR3 totals 18 residues. Trimming cost V 2 bases and J 0 bases, with 14 bases left between them. Germline CDR1 is MRHNA and CDR2 is SNTAGT. CDR3 in DNA: TGTGCCAGCAGTGACGTAAGAGACGAGAGCTCCTATAATTCACCCCTCCACTTT. This translates into CASSDVRDESSYNSPLHF.

The CDR3 is CASSEVGTESTEAFF. CDR3 coding DNA: TGTGCCAGCAGTGAAGTGGGGACAGAGAGCACTGAAGCTTTCTTT. V is TRBV2 and J is TRBJ1-1; 7 positions match TRBD1. This CDR3 has 15 amino acids. Germline values: CDR1 SNHLY, CDR2 FYNNEI. J gave up 4 bases and V 1 base, and 6 bases lay outside the gene matches.

V gene TRBV5-1 combines with J gene TRBJ2-5; 9 positions match TRBD1. The end of the DNA is better explained by TRBJ2-7, so the J call may be wrong. The CDR3 is 16 amino acids. From germline, CDR1 is SGHRS and CDR2 YFSETQ. CDR3 nucleotides: TGCGCCAGCAGCTTGTCAACCGGGACAGGGACCTACGAGCAGTACTTC. Protein: CASSLSTGTGTYEQYF.

This chain uses TRBV29-1 with TRBJ2-1; the D gene is possibly TRBD2 (5 bases). V lost 7 bases to trimming and J lost 4 bases, with 20 bases between them. Germline CDR1 SQVTM, CDR2 ANQGSEA. CDR3 size: 15 residues. CDR3 nucleotides: TGCAGCGCCGAGGGAAAGAGGGTGGTATACAATGAGCAGTTCTTC. This sequence encodes CSAEGKRVVYNEQFF.

The rearrangement joins TRBV9 to TRBJ2-3, with D unclear. V was pared by 1 base and J by 4 bases, with 13 bases between. Germline assignment: CDR1 SGDLS and CDR2 YYNGEE. The CDR3 extends over 15 amino acids. The CDR3 DNA follows: TGTGCCAGCAGCGTAAGGACCGTGTCATCAGATACGCAGTATTTT. Protein sequence: CASSVRTVSSDTQYF.

The V call is TRBV7-9, the J call TRBJ2-7; 9 bases match TRBD1. Germline V gives CDR1 SEHNR, CDR2 FQNEAQ (reference sequence). With 0 bases clipped from V and 7 bases from J, the junction kept 7 bases outside the gene matches. CDR3 size: 15 residues. Here the CDR3 DNA reads TGTGCCAGCAGCTTAGCAGGGACAGGGAATCGGGAGCAGTACTTC. It encodes CASSLAGTGNREQYF. The whole variable domain, filled in from reference TRBV7-9 and TRBJ2-7, reads DTGVSQNPRHKITKRGQNVTFRCDPISEHNRLYWYRQTLGQGPEFLTYFQNEAQLEKSRLLSDRFSAERPKGSFSTLEIQRTEQGDSAMYLCASSLAGTGNREQYFGPGTRLTVT.

This clone showed up just once. This chain links TRBV6-6 with TRBJ1-2; tentative D call: TRBD1 (5 bases). V shed 7 bases and J shed 2 bases, with 8 bases lying between them. The germline V gene has CDR1 MNHNY and CDR2 SVGAGI (reference sequence). The CDR3 is 12 amino acids. The CDR3 loop reads CASKPGNYGYTF. The CDR3 nucleotides are TGTGCCAGCAAACCAGGGAACTATGGCTACACCTTC.

The chain uses TRBV29-1 and TRBJ2-7; TRBD2 aligns across 11 bases. The germline V gene encodes CDR1 SQVTM and CDR2 ANQGSEA. The CDR3 contains 16 residues. V was clipped by 0 bases and J by 2 bases; unmatched bases: 6. The CDR3 protein is CSVEEWVAGGAYEQYF. Here the CDR3 DNA reads TGCAGCGTTGAAGAGTGGGTAGCGGGAGGGGCCTACGAGCAGTACTTC.

CDR3 protein: CASSYSRQGQNIQYF. CDR3 DNA: TGTGCCAGCAGTTACTCGCGGCAGGGACAAAACATTCAGTACTTC. J is TRBJ2-4 and V is TRBV6-6; the D gene could be TRBD1 or TRBD2 (5 bases each). Trimming left V 0 bases short and J 5 bases short, with 11 bases between. The germline V gene has CDR1 MNHNY and CDR2 SVGAGI (reference sequence). The CDR3 sequence is 15 residues long.

The V gene is TRBV7-2, the J gene TRBJ1-1; D possibly corresponds to TRBD1 (6 bases). The CDR3 has 17 residues. The germline V and J ends were trimmed by 4 bases and 5 bases, with 23 bases remaining between them. Germline CDR1 reads SGHTA; CDR2 reads FQGNSA. The DNA for the CDR3 is TGTGCCAGCAGCTCGTCTACCCTTAGGGGGGCGAGGACTGAAGCTTTCTTT. Protein product: CASSSSTLRGARTEAFF.

The sample holds one count of this clone. The chain combines TRBV28 with TRBJ2-1, with D perhaps matching TRBD2 (5 bases). V dropped 2 bases and J dropped 9 bases, with 14 bases sitting between them. CDR3 length: 14 residues. Germline V gives CDR1 MDHEN, CDR2 SYDVKM. This CDR3 is CASSLVAGLGEQFF. The CDR3, as DNA: TGTGCCAGCAGTTTAGTGGCGGGTCTGGGTGAGCAGTTCTTC.

The V and J genes are TRBV7-2 and TRBJ2-1, with TRBD2 matching over 7 bases. Germline V CDR1 and CDR2: SGHTA, FQGNSA. V shed 2 bases and J 8 bases; nucleotides not matched to a gene: 9. This CDR3 is 15 amino acids long. CDR3 sequence: CASSLPLGLYDEQFF. The CDR3 DNA sequence: TGTGCCAGCAGCTTACCCCTGGGACTATATGATGAGCAGTTCTTC. The full variable domain, in which reference TRBV7-2 and TRBJ2-1 provide the parts outside the CDR3, is GAGVSQSPSNKVTEKGKDVELRCDPISGHTALYWYRQSLGQGLEFLIYFQGNSAPDKSGLPSDRFSAERTGGSVSTLTIQRTQQEDSAVYLCASSLPLGLYDEQFFGPGTRLTVL.

The CDR3 nucleotides are TGTGCCAGCAGTACGACAGTATATAGCAATCAGCCCCAGCATTTT. Encoded protein: CASSTTVYSNQPQHF. This sequence joins TRBV6-6 and TRBJ1-5, with D possibly matching TRBD1 (5 bases). V lost 5 bases and J lost 0, with 11 bases in between. The germline CDR1 and CDR2 sequences are MNHNY and SVGAGI (reference sequence). This CDR3 has 15 amino acids.